This TCR beta chain derives from a study of blood T cell repertoires in COVID-19. The protocol was immunoSEQ multiplex PCR, while the TCRdb copy is restricted to in-frame clones and leaves out a portion. Among about 250,000 clones listed, roughly 90% were seen once. Trimming took 8 bases from V and 9 from J, leaving 14 bases between them. CDR1 and CDR2 from the germline V gene are ENHRY and SYGVKD. The CDR3 contains 12 residues. The TCR sequence derives from a woman in her 30s with active or convalescent COVID-19. The V call is TRBV10-3, the J call TRBJ1-3; D gene uncertain. Material for sequencing was peripheral blood. CDR3 in amino acids: CAIRGGNGTIYF. In DNA form, the CDR3 reads TGTGCCATCCGGGGAGGGAACGGCACCATATATTTT.